The clone carrying this T cell receptor beta chain was seen once. Its antigen remains unidentified. With 60 Vbeta and 13 Jbeta primers, the PCR was carried out. Sequenced by immunoSEQ multiplex PCR; TCRdb stores in-frame clones only, minus some. The data show 150,000 to 200,000 clones, approximately 70% seen once. Deletions cut 7 bases from V and 8 bases from J, with 23 bases between. The germline gives CDR1 MNHNS, CDR2 SASEGT. CDR3 length: 15 amino acids. The source of the sample is a study of cytomegalovirus exposure and HLA in healthy donors. The study, taken as a whole, reports: A later analysis associated some 16,000 TCR beta sequences with HLA alleles at a 0.05 false discovery rate.

The receptor comes from a man younger than 35 in good health and CMV-seropositive. The J gene is TRBJ1-2, the V gene TRBV6-1, with a possible D match to TRBD1 (6 bases). The source material was PBMCs. CDR3 protein: CASTDRGRRPGGYTF. In DNA, the CDR3 is TGTGCCAGCACGGACAGAGGCAGGCGTCCGGGGGGCTACACCTTC.